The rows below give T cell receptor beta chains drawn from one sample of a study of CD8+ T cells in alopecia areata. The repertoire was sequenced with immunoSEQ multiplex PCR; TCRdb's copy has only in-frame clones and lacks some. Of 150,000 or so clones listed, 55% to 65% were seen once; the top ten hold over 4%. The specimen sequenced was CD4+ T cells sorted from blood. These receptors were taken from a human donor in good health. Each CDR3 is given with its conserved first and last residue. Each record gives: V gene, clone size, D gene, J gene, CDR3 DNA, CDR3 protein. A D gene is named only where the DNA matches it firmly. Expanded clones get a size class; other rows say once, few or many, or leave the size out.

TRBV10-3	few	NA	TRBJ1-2	TGTGCCATCAATAGGGGAAAAAACTATGGCTACACCTTC	CAINRGKNYGYTF
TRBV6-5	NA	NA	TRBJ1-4	TGTGCCAGCATGGGGAATGAAAAACTGTTTTTT	CASMGNEKLFF
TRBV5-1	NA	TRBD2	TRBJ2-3	TGCGCCAGCAGCTCCCGAGGGTGGTCACTAGCGGGAGTCCCAGATACGCAGTATTTT	CASSSRGWSLAGVPDTQYF
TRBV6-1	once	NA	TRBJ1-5	TGTGCCAGCACTCAGTGGAGGGGGATCGATCAGCCCCAGCATTTT	CASTQWRGIDQPQHF
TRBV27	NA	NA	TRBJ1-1	TGTGCCAGCCGGAGAGCCCGCCGGACTGAAGCTTTCTTT	CASRRARRTEAFF
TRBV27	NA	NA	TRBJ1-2	TGTGCCAGCTCCCCGGACGGGTATGGCTACACCTTC	CASSPDGYGYTF
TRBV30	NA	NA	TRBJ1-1	TGTGCCTGGAGTAGGATCGGGAACACTGAAGCTTTCTTT	CAWSRIGNTEAFF
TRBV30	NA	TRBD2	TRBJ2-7	TGTGCCTGGAGTAAACTAGCGGGAGGGCAGTACTTC	CAWSKLAGGQYF
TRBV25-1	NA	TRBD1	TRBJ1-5	TGTGCCAGCAGTGGCGGGACAGGGAGAGGACAGCCCCAGCATTTT	CASSGGTGRGQPQHF
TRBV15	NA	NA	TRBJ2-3	TGTGCCACCAGCAGAGATTTCACAGGCACAGATACGCAGTATTTT	CATSRDFTGTDTQYF
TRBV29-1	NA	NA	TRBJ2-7	TGCAGCGTGGAGCTCGGGTCGGACGAGCAGTACTTC	CSVELGSDEQYF
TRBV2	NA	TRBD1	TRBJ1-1	TGTGCCAGCAGGGGGACAGGGGTCCAAACTGAAGCTTTCTTT	CASRGTGVQTEAFF
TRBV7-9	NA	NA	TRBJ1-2	TGTGCCAGCAGCACCGTAAGGGAGGGCCTCTATGGCTACACCTTC	CASSTVREGLYGYTF
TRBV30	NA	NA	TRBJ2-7	TGTGCCTGGAGCAACTCAGGGTCCTTACGGCAGTACTTC	CAWSNSGSLRQYF
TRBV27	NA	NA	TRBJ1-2	TGTGCCAGCAGGGGGGGATCTACCAATCGCTATGGCTACACCTTC	CASRGGSTNRYGYTF
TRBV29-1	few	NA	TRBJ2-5	TGCAGCGTTGACAGGGGCGACGAGACCCAGTACTTC	CSVDRGDETQYF
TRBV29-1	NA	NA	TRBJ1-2	TGCAGCGTTGCCGACTACAAGCAGGGCCCCACGGGAGGCTACACCTTC	CSVADYKQGPTGGYTF
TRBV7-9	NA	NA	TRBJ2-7	TGTGCCAGCAGCCACACTTGGGGATCCGGGTACGAGCAGTACTTC	CASSHTWGSGYEQYF
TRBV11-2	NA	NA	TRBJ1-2	TGTGCCAGCAGCTTAATGGGGACTGGCTACACCTTC	CASSLMGTGYTF
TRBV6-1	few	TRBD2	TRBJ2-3	TGTGCCAGCTGTAGACTAGCGGGTACCACAGATACGCAGTATTTT	CASCRLAGTTDTQYF
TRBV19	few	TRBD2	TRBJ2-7	TGTGCCAGTAGTCCTGGACTAGCGGCTTACGAGCAGTACTTC	CASSPGLAAYEQYF
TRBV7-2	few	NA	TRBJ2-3	TGTGCCAGCAGCTTAGTAGACAATCCAAGCACAGATACGCAGTATTTT	CASSLVDNPSTDTQYF
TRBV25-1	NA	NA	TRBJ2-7	TGTGCCAGCAGTGACTACTACGAGCAGTACTTC	CASSDYYEQYF
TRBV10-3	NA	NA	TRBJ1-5	TGTGCCAGCAGTGCCGGGACAATTAATCAGCCCCAGCATTTT	CASSAGTINQPQHF
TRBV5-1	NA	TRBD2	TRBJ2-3	TGCGCCAGCAGCCTCCTTAGCGGGAGGGCCGGAGATACGCAGTATTTT	CASSLLSGRAGDTQYF
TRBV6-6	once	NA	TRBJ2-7	TGTGCCAGCAGTTACCAAAGGGGACTGACCTACGAGCAGTACTTC	CASSYQRGLTYEQYF
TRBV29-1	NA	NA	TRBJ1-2	TGCAGCGTTGTAGGAAATGGCTACACCTTC	CSVVGNGYTF
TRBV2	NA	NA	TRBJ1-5	TGTGCCAGCAGGGAGAGAGAGGGCAATCAGCCCCAGCATTTT	CASREREGNQPQHF
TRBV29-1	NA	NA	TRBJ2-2	TGCAGCGTCTACACCGGGGAGCTGTTTTTT	CSVYTGELFF
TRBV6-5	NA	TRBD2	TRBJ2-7	TGTGCCAGCAAACTCAGGGTAGCGGGAAACTACGAGCAGTACTTC	CASKLRVAGNYEQYF
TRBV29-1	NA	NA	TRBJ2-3	TGCAGCGTTCGCGGCGGGGGCCGGACAGATACGCAGTATTTT	CSVRGGGRTDTQYF
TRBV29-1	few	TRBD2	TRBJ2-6	TGCAGCGTTGCCGGGGGGGCCTCTGGGGCCAACGTCCTGACTTTC	CSVAGGASGANVLTF
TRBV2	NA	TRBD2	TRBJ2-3	TGTGCCAGCAGTCTAGGACTAGCGGGGAGCAGAGATACGCAGTATTTT	CASSLGLAGSRDTQYF
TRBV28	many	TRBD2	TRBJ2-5	TGTGCCACCTCAGGACTAGCGGCGACCCAAGAGACCCAGTACTTC	CATSGLAATQETQYF
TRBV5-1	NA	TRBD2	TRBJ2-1	TGCGCCAGCAGCGTCAGACAGGGGCCAGCGGGAGGGCCCGGCGCCTACAATGAGCAGTTCTTC	CASSVRQGPAGGPGAYNEQFF
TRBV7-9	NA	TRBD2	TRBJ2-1	TGTGCCAGCAGCTTAAGTAGCGGGAGTCGAAATGAGCAGTTCTTC	CASSLSSGSRNEQFF
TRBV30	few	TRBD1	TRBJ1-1	TGTGCCTGGACGTCAGGGGGGTTCGCCACTGAAGCTTTCTTT	CAWTSGGFATEAFF
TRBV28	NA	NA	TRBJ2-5	TGTGCCAGCAGTTCCTACAGGGCTAGGGGCCAAGAGACCCAGTACTTC	CASSSYRARGQETQYF
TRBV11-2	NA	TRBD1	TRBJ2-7	TGTGCCAGCAACCGAGTTGGGGGGACAGGCTCCTACGAGCAGTACTTC	CASNRVGGTGSYEQYF
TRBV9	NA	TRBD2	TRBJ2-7	TGTGCCAGCAGCGCACTAGCGACAGACGGAGAGCAGTACTTC	CASSALATDGEQYF
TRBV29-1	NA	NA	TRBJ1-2	TGCAGCGTTGGCGGGACACATGGCTATGGCTACACCTTC	CSVGGTHGYGYTF
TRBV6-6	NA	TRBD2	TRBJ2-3	TGTGCCAGCAGTGAGGGAGGGCCAAAAGATACGCAGTATTTT	CASSEGGPKDTQYF